The 14 T cell receptor beta chains presented below share a single source sample, sequenced in a study of blood T cells in healthy people across ages. A second PCR, run for about 6 to 12 cycles, used a sample-barcoded 5' primer plus a J-beta primer mix. TCRdb processed the 5' RACE reads anew with MiXCR; each CDR3 protein has one entry. Among fewer than 650,000 distinct CDR3 sequences listed, approximately 26% were seen once. Separately, the same data were catalogued under a study of T cells of mothers and their children.

Sample: blood. These receptors were taken from a boy between 2 and 10 years old in good health.

The chain employs TRBV28 and TRBJ2-4; TRBD2 is a possible D gene (5 bases). With 3 bases removed from V and 3 bases from J, the gap between germline ends came to 15 bases. This CDR3 contains 16 residues. Germline-derived CDR1 and CDR2 are MDHEN and SYDVKM. CDR3 DNA: TGTGCCAGCAGTTTCTTGTTTGATGCGGGCAAAAACATTCAGTACTTC. The encoded protein is CASSFLFDAGKNIQYF.

This clonotype was found a few times. Germline is not matched at one junction end, which may reflect a read error. The chain joins TRBV7-9 to TRBJ2-5; TRBD2 agrees at 10 bases. The CDR3 is 15 amino acids. The germline CDR1 and CDR2 sequences are SEHNR and FQNEAQ (reference sequence). CDR3 sequence reads: CASSLRLAGVETRYF. The CDR3 DNA reads TGTGCCAGCAGCTTAAGGCTAGCGGGAGTGGAGACCCGGTACTTC. Using reference TRBV7-9 and TRBJ2-5 for the parts outside the CDR3, the full variable domain is DTGVSQNPRHKITKRGQNVTFRCDPISEHNRLYWYRQTLGQGPEFLTYFQNEAQLEKSRLLSDRFSAERPKGSFSTLEIQRTEQGDSAMYLCASSLRLAGVETRYFGPGTRLLVL.

This clonotype was recorded a few times. The chain is built from TRBV6-6 and TRBJ1-2; 8 nucleotides align to TRBD1. CDR1 is MNHNY and CDR2 is SVGAGI in the germline V gene (reference sequence). There are 14 residues in the CDR3. J was trimmed by 5 bases and V by 6 bases; bases with no gene match: 8. The DNA for the CDR3 is TGTGCCAGCAGACAAGGACAGGGAAAGTATGGCTACACCTTC. As protein: CASRQGQGKYGYTF.

In the case of this clonotype: The germline gene is not matched at one end of the junction; a read error may be the cause. This chain connects TRBV20-1 to TRBJ2-5; 11 bases line up with TRBD2. Germline V lookup: CDR1 DFQATT, CDR2 SNEGSKA (reference sequence). This CDR3 comprises 15 residues. The CDR3 region is CSAGETSGGGETQYF. CDR3 nucleotide sequence: TGCAGTGCTGGAGAAACTAGCGGGGGTGGAGAGACCCAGTACTTC.

The chain employs TRBV7-9 and TRBJ2-5; D is uncertain. The CDR3 totals 16 residues. Germline CDR1 and CDR2: SEHNR and FQNEAQ (reference sequence). Trimming took 6 bases from V and 1 from J, leaving 18 bases between them. The CDR3 here is CASSSPGPPVQETQYF. The DNA for the CDR3 is TGTGCCAGCAGTTCTCCCGGGCCGCCTGTCCAAGAGACCCAGTACTTC.

This chain joins TRBV6-1 and TRBJ1-2; D may be TRBD1 (5 bases). Germline CDR1 and CDR2: MNHNS and SASEGT. The CDR3 contains 15 residues. V was cut by 7 bases and J by 4 bases, with 19 bases left in between. The CDR3: CASIGGRGYGYGYTF. DNA for the CDR3: TGTGCCAGCATTGGGGGTCGGGGGTACGGCTATGGCTACACCTTC.

V is TRBV6-2 or TRBV6-3 and J is TRBJ2-1, with 7 bases lining up with TRBD2. The CDR3 sequence is 14 residues long. The germline V gene has CDR1 MNHEY and CDR2 SVGEGT. V was pared by 4 bases and J by 2 bases, with 2 bases of the junction left unmatched. The CDR3 nucleotides read TGTGCCAGCAGTTCCCTAGCGGCCTACAATGAGCAGTTCTTC. This sequence encodes CASSSLAAYNEQFF.

This clonotype was recorded a few times. This chain uses TRBV20-1 with TRBJ2-5; the D gene could be TRBD1 or TRBD2 (5 bases each). The assigned J gene may be wrong: the sequence end matches TRBJ2-7 better. This CDR3 region has 16 residues. Germline CDR1 DFQATT, CDR2 SNEGSKA (reference sequence). The chain's CDR3 is CSANQLGGGLTYEQYF. The CDR3 DNA is TGCAGTGCTAACCAGCTGGGTGGGGGTTTAACCTACGAGCAGTACTTC.

This clonotype showed up just a few times. V and J are TRBV20-1 and TRBJ1-1; 8 bases match TRBD1. CDR3 length equals 16 residues. Germline loops: CDR1 DFQATT, CDR2 SNEGSKA (reference sequence). V gave up 3 bases and J gave up 0 bases; unmatched junction bases: 9. The CDR3 DNA is TGCAGTGCTAGTTTGCATGCAGGGGGCCTGAACACTGAAGCTTTCTTT. Translating it yields CSASLHAGGLNTEAFF.

The rearrangement joins TRBV18 to TRBJ2-1; 9 bases map to TRBD1. The assigned J gene may be wrong: the sequence end matches TRBJ2-7 better. Germline loops: CDR1 KGHSH, CDR2 LQKENI. The CDR3 has 15 amino acids. CDR3 amino acids: CASSPGEGQGYEQYF. The CDR3 region has the DNA TGTGCCAGCTCACCCGGTGAGGGACAGGGTTACGAGCAGTACTTC.

About this clonotype itself: Sequence at one end of the junction differs from germline and may be a read error. The CDR3 bases are TGCAGTACTAGGAGCGGGAGCTACGAGCAGTACTTC. Residues: CSTRSGSYEQYF. The chain joins TRBV20-1 to TRBJ2-7; the match to TRBD2 covers 8 bases. The CDR3 totals 12 residues. Germline V CDR1 and CDR2: DFQATT, SNEGSKA (reference sequence).

This clonotype was counted between two and nine times. The genes are TRBV5-1 and TRBJ2-5; D possibly corresponds to TRBD1 (5 bases). Trimming removed 0 bases from V and 4 bases from J, with 10 bases in between. Per the germline V gene, CDR1 is SGHRS and CDR2 is YFSETQ. The CDR3 runs 14 residues. CDR3 DNA sequence: TGCGCCAGCAGCTTGGGGAACAGGATAGAGACCCAGTACTTC. It specifies CASSLGNRIETQYF.

This chain joins TRBV27 and TRBJ2-1; D is perhaps TRBD2 (5 bases). V was clipped by 2 bases and J by 8 bases, with 7 bases between them. This CDR3 contains 12 residues. The germline gives CDR1 MNHEY, CDR2 SMNVEV (reference sequence). The CDR3 protein is CASSLRADEQFF. In DNA, the CDR3 is TGTGCCAGCAGTTTAAGAGCGGATGAGCAGTTCTTC.

This clonotype was detected a few times. This chain joins TRBV24-1 and TRBJ2-5; no firm D call. The CDR3 is 11 residues long. The ends were cut back, 2 bases at V and 5 bases at J, with 2 bases in the middle. CDR1 is KGHDR and CDR2 is SFDVKD in the germline V gene. The CDR3 spells CATSDWETQYF. The CDR3, as DNA: TGTGCCACCAGTGATTGGGAGACCCAGTACTTC.